This T cell receptor (beta chain) emerged from a study of T-cell memory formation after mild COVID-19. Across the whole study: Among the donors, TCR clusters were largely specific to each donor.

V was shortened by 5 bases and J by 2 bases, with 21 bases between the two germline ends. The CDR3 has 17 amino acids. Points from the study as a whole: A subset of responding clones appeared in pre-infection memory, suggesting cross-reactive memory joined. Day 15 to 85 contracting clones showed balanced CD4/CD8; later expanders leaned CD4+.

About this clonotype: Its target is unknown.

TCRdb called the 5' RACE reads again in MiXCR, with one record for every CDR3 protein. The table shows around 510,000 distinct CDR3 sequences, with less than 25% occurring only once. Specimen: PBMCs or a T cell subset sorted from them (not recorded which). The rearrangement uses TRBV12-3 or TRBV12-4 and TRBJ1-2, with a weak D call TRBD1 (5 bases). This clonotype originated in an adult woman who had mild COVID-19 (a few samples of this study predate the infection). Cell type and time point are not known. The CDR3 sequence is CASSPRVGPRGNYGYTF. The CDR3 DNA reads as TGTGCCAGCAGTCCTCGGGTGGGACCCCGAGGGAACTATGGCTACACCTTC.